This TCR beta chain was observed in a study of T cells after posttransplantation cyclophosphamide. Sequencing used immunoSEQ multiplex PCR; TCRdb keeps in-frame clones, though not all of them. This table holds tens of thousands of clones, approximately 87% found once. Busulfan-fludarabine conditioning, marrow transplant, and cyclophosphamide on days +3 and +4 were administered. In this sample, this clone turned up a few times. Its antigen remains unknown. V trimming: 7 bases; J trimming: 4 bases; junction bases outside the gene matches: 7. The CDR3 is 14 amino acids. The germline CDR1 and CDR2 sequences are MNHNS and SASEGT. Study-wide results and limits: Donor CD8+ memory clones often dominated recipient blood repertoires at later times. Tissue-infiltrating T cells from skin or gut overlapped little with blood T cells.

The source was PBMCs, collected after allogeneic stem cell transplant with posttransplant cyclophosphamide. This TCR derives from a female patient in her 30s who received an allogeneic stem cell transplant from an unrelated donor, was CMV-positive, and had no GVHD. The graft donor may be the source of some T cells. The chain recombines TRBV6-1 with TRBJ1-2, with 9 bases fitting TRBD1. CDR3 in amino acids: CASTKGQGFYGYTF. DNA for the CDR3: TGTGCCAGCACCAAGGGACAGGGCTTCTATGGCTACACCTTC.